The 25 T cell receptor beta chains reported below all come from one sample, sequenced in a study of CD8 T cells in ankylosing spondylitis. Overall study findings and caveats: Typical of ankylosing spondylitis blood, it appeared, was a TCR beta motif of under 10 highly homologous variants.

These receptors are not linked to any known antigen. TCRdb processed the 5' RACE reads anew with MiXCR; each CDR3 protein has one entry. The sample lists 750,000 to 850,000 distinct CDR3 sequences; about 12% were seen once. Sequenced: blood, either unsorted or a sorted T cell fraction (not recorded which). Receptors were obtained from a male donor with ankylosing spondylitis.

This rearrangement joins TRBV5-1 to TRBJ1-2; D is unresolved. This CDR3 contains 15 residues. Trimming removed 3 bases at V and 2 bases at J, with 14 bases between. From germline, CDR1 is SGHRS and CDR2 YFSETQ. The CDR3 bases are TGCGCCAGCAGCTCGGGGTTGGGTGAGAACTATGGCTACACCTTC. It is translated as CASSSGLGENYGYTF.

There are many counts of this clonotype. V usage is TRBV5-1 and J usage is TRBJ2-7; the D gene could be TRBD1 or TRBD2 (5 bases each). CDR1 and CDR2 (germline): SGHRS, YFSETQ. V shed 3 bases and J shed 0 bases, with 13 bases lying between them. The CDR3 runs to 15 residues. In DNA form, the CDR3 reads TGCGCCAGCAGCTCGGGACCGAGGAGCTCCTACGAGCAGTACTTC. Protein: CASSSGPRSSYEQYF.

This clonotype came up many times. V is TRBV20-1 and J is TRBJ2-7; 8 bases agree with TRBD2. With V trimmed by 3 bases and J by 3 bases, 10 bases remained unmatched. CDR1 is DFQATT and CDR2 is SNEGSKA in the germline V gene (reference sequence). The CDR3 contains 15 residues. The CDR3 region has the DNA TGCAGTGCTAGTCTACCCGGGACTAGGAGCTACGAGCAGTACTTC. Translated: CSASLPGTRSYEQYF.

This clonotype was detected many times. V and J are TRBV5-5 and TRBJ1-1; 7 bases fit TRBD1. The V gene's germline CDR1 is SGHKS and CDR2 YYEKEE (reference sequence). This CDR3 has 15 amino acids. V dropped 4 bases and J dropped 2; count of bases not matched to a gene: 8. In nucleotides, the CDR3 is TGTGCCAGCAGCCCTGACAGGGCGCTCAACACTGAAGCTTTCTTT. Amino acid sequence: CASSPDRALNTEAFF.

This clonotype showed up just a few times. This chain connects TRBV28 to TRBJ2-7; D remains ambiguous. There are 12 residues in the CDR3. Germline loops: CDR1 MDHEN, CDR2 SYDVKM. Trimming took off 3 bases at V and 5 bases at J, with 8 bases between the two ends. The CDR3 nucleotides read TGTGCCAGCAGTTTTGACCGGGACGAGCAGTACTTC. This gives the protein CASSFDRDEQYF.

This sequence joins TRBV11-2 and TRBJ2-2; 14 bases are a match to TRBD2. The CDR3 runs 17 residues. V trimming: 5 bases; J trimming: 7 bases; junction bases outside the gene matches: 9. Germline CDR1 SGHAT, CDR2 FQNNGV. DNA of the CDR3: TGTGCCAGCAGCGGGGGACTAGCGGGAGAACTCGGCGGGGAGCTGTTTTTT. It yields the protein CASSGGLAGELGGELFF. The full variable domain, in which reference TRBV11-2 and TRBJ2-2 provide the parts outside the CDR3, is EAGVAQSPRYKIIEKRQSVAFWCNPISGHATLYWYQQILGQGPKLLIQFQNNGVVDDSQLPKDRFSAERLKGVDSTLKIQPAKLEDSAVYLCASSGGLAGELGGELFFGEGSRLTVL.

This clonotype was seen repeatedly, ten times or more. The J gene is TRBJ2-7, the V gene TRBV3-1, with D maybe TRBD1 (5 bases). The CDR3 is 12 residues long. The ends were cut back, 6 bases at V and 2 bases at J, with 8 bases in the middle. Germline V gene data show CDR1 as LGHDT and CDR2 as YNNKEL (reference sequence). CDR3 sequence: CASSQGTYEQYF. The CDR3 nucleotides are TGTGCCAGCAGTCAGGGAACCTACGAGCAGTACTTC.

CDR3 region: CASSFSTGAGGYTF. In nucleotides, the CDR3 is TGTGCCAGCAGCTTCTCGACAGGGGCAGGAGGCTACACCTTC. The rearrangement links TRBV7-2 to TRBJ1-2, with 8 bases fitting TRBD1. V gave up 3 bases and J gave up 8 bases; unmatched junction bases: 8. The CDR3 consists of 14 residues. Germline CDR1 and CDR2: SGHTA and FQGNSA.

This clonotype was recorded a few times. The chain carries TRBV5-1 and TRBJ2-7; D uncertain. V was clipped by 0 bases and J by 0 bases, with 13 bases between them. There are 16 residues in the CDR3. Germline lookup yields CDR1 SGHRS and CDR2 YFSETQ. CDR3 in DNA: TGCGCCAGCAGCTTGGATGGCAGGCGGAGCTCCTACGAGCAGTACTTC. This gives the protein CASSLDGRRSSYEQYF.

This clonotype was counted a few times. The rearrangement uses TRBV4-1 and TRBJ2-3; D gene unclear. The length of the CDR3 is 14 residues. V was shortened by 0 bases and J by 2 bases, with 6 bases between the two germline ends. The germline gives CDR1 MGHRA, CDR2 YSYEKL. Here the CDR3 reads CASSQDWNTDTQYF. The CDR3 DNA is TGCGCCAGCAGCCAAGATTGGAACACAGATACGCAGTATTTT.

This chain joins TRBV20-1 and TRBJ1-5, with 7 bases matching TRBD1. After removal of 5 bases from V and 4 bases from J, the junction contained 11 bases not matched to a gene. The CDR3 extends over 15 amino acids. Germline V gene sequence: CDR1 DFQATT, CDR2 SNEGSKA (reference sequence). Written as DNA, the CDR3 is TGCAGTGCTGGACCGGGACAGAGGGGAAATCAGCCCCAGCATTTT. Protein sequence: CSAGPGQRGNQPQHF.

The genes are TRBV7-2 and TRBJ1-6, with no clear D. The V and J ends lost 5 bases and 9 bases respectively, with 14 bases between them. The CDR3 contains 14 residues. CDR1 SGHTA and CDR2 FQGNSA come from the germline V gene. CDR3 DNA sequence: TGTGCCAGCAGCAGAGGCCCCTTTGGTTCACCCCTCCACTTT. This gives the protein CASSRGPFGSPLHF.

In its sample, this clonotype was seen a few times. The chain joins TRBV7-8 to TRBJ2-1; D is unresolved. This CDR3 is built from 15 residues. The V gene lost 2 bases and the J gene lost 4 bases, with 12 bases spanning the gap. Germline-derived CDR1 and CDR2 are SGHVS and FQNEAQ. The CDR3 loop is CASSLTSLNYNEQFF. CDR3 in DNA: TGTGCCAGCAGCTTAACCTCTTTAAATTACAATGAGCAGTTCTTC.

This chain connects TRBV28 to TRBJ2-3, with D hard to call. Deletions cut 7 bases from V and 7 bases from J, with 12 bases between. Germline V CDR1 and CDR2: MDHEN, SYDVKM. CDR3 length: 12 amino acids. The CDR3 DNA reads as TGTGCCAGCACACCGGATAGGTATACGCAGTATTTT. Its protein is CASTPDRYTQYF.

This chain connects TRBV10-3 to TRBJ2-7; perhaps TRBD1 as D (5 bases). The germline V gene encodes CDR1 ENHRY and CDR2 SYGVKD. CDR3 size: 13 residues. V was trimmed by 4 bases and J by 9 bases, leaving 16 bases between them. CDR3 nucleotides: TGTGCCATCAGTGCCGACCTGGACCAGGGGCAGTACTTC. Amino acids: CAISADLDQGQYF.

Only a few counts were recorded for this clonotype. The J gene is TRBJ2-3, the V gene TRBV27, with 9 bases matching TRBD1. V lost 9 bases, J lost 5 bases, and 9 bases stayed unmatched. CDR3 length equals 14 residues. Germline CDR1 MNHEY, CDR2 SMNVEV (reference sequence). CDR3 nucleotides: TGTGCCAGTGCGCCGGGGACAGGGAGAGATACGCAGTATTTT. This translates into CASAPGTGRDTQYF.

The chain carries TRBV20-1 and TRBJ2-7; 9 nucleotides agree with TRBD2. CDR1 DFQATT and CDR2 SNEGSKA come from the germline V gene (reference sequence). The CDR3 length is 14 residues. Trimming removed 3 bases from V and 4 bases from J; junction bases left unmatched: 7. The DNA of the CDR3 is TGCAGTGCTAGGACTGGGACTAGCAGTTACGAGCAGTACTTC. Residues: CSARTGTSSYEQYF.

This clonotype was recorded a few times. V is TRBV5-6 and J is TRBJ2-1; 12 positions match TRBD2. With V trimmed by 4 bases and J by 6 bases, 5 bases remained unmatched. This CDR3 has 15 residues. The germline CDR1 and CDR2 sequences are SGHDT and YYEEEE. For the CDR3, the DNA is TGTGCCAGCAGCGCCTTGACTAGCGGGGGCAATGAGCAGTTCTTC. Encoded protein: CASSALTSGGNEQFF.

The gene calls are TRBV5-1 and TRBJ2-5; 16 bases are shared with TRBD2. V dropped 4 bases and J dropped 1; count of bases not matched to a gene: 7. This CDR3 contains 18 residues. Germline-derived CDR1 and CDR2 are SGHRS and YFSETQ. This CDR3 reads CASSRGTSGRAVQETQYF. The CDR3 DNA reads as TGCGCCAGCAGCAGGGGGACTAGCGGGAGGGCCGTCCAAGAGACCCAGTACTTC.

The gene calls are TRBV20-1 and TRBJ1-6, with D perhaps matching TRBD1 (6 bases). The germline V gene encodes CDR1 DFQATT and CDR2 SNEGSKA (reference sequence). The CDR3 extends over 12 amino acids. Trimming pared 6 bases from V and 7 bases from J, leaving 10 bases between. CDR3 nucleotide sequence: TGCAGTGCGGGGGGCGAGAATTCACCCCTCCACTTT. It yields the protein CSAGGENSPLHF.

This clonotype came up a few times. V and J are TRBV7-2 and TRBJ1-6, with a tentative D call TRBD1 (5 bases). V was trimmed by 4 bases and J by 9 bases, leaving 13 bases between them. The CDR3 is made up of 14 amino acids. Per the germline V gene, CDR1 is SGHTA and CDR2 is FQGNSA. CDR3 sequence reads: CASSSQGVASPLHF. Written as DNA, the CDR3 is TGTGCCAGCAGCTCGCAGGGTGTCGCTTCACCCCTCCACTTT.

The rearrangement links TRBV20-1 to TRBJ2-4; TRBD1 matches 8 bases. V lost 6 bases to trimming and J lost 0 bases; unmatched junction nucleotides: 10. The length of the CDR3 is 16 residues. The germline V gene encodes CDR1 DFQATT and CDR2 SNEGSKA (reference sequence). The CDR3 region is CSADLTGDLAKNIQYF. As DNA, the CDR3 is TGCAGTGCGGACTTGACAGGGGATTTAGCCAAAAACATTCAGTACTTC.

This clonotype was observed many times. The chain carries TRBV7-2 and TRBJ2-1; D unresolved. This CDR3 has 15 amino acids. V was clipped by 1 base and J by 0 bases, with 7 bases between them. The germline V gene encodes CDR1 SGHTA and CDR2 FQGNSA. The CDR3 spells CASSLGPTSYNEQFF. For the CDR3, the DNA is TGTGCCAGCAGCTTAGGGCCGACCTCCTACAATGAGCAGTTCTTC. The full variable domain, rest sourced from reference TRBV7-2 and TRBJ2-1, is GAGVSQSPSNKVTEKGKDVELRCDPISGHTALYWYRQSLGQGLEFLIYFQGNSAPDKSGLPSDRFSAERTGGSVSTLTIQRTQQEDSAVYLCASSLGPTSYNEQFFGPGTRLTVL.

The rearrangement links TRBV20-1 to TRBJ2-1, with TRBD2 identical over 10 bases. Germline V gene sequence: CDR1 DFQATT, CDR2 SNEGSKA (reference sequence). Trimming at V came to 2 bases and at J to 15 bases, leaving 10 bases not matched to a gene. The CDR3 totals 13 residues. CDR3 in amino acids: CSARRASGSRAFF. CDR3 DNA sequence: TGCAGTGCTAGAAGGGCTAGCGGGAGCCGTGCGTTCTTC.

The chain joins TRBV20-1 to TRBJ2-1; 12 bases fit TRBD2. Losses at the gene ends were 4 bases for V and 4 bases for J; bases not matched to a gene: 5. From germline, CDR1 is DFQATT and CDR2 SNEGSKA (reference sequence). The length of the CDR3 is 15 residues. The CDR3 region is CSATWTSGEYNEQFF. In DNA form, the CDR3 reads TGCAGTGCTACCTGGACTAGCGGGGAGTACAATGAGCAGTTCTTC.